This T cell receptor beta chain was obtained from a study of shared clonotypes between healthy human individuals. At the level of the study: Aged 18 to 49, the donors were a couple of women and a few men. CD4 naive and memory got three plates each, CD8 naive two, CD8 memory one.

General study results and limits: In contrast to clonotypes shared by all four donors, non-shared clonotypes had lower generation probabilities.

As to this clone: What it recognizes is unknown.

The CDR3 is 13 amino acids. V lost 2 bases to trimming and J lost 7 bases; unmatched junction nucleotides: 4. CDR1 and CDR2 (germline): MDHEN, SYDVKM. Template for every sorted-subset replicate PCR totaled approximately 0.2 ug DNA, around 33,000 T cell genomes. Libraries were prepared by immunoSEQ multiplex PCR; TCRdb keeps only in-frame clonotypes and omits some of them. The sample carries 980,000 or so clones, less than 85% recorded once. This TCR was sampled from a man aged 18 to 30 in good health. Sequencing was carried out using memory CD4+ T cells sorted from blood. The subset here: CD45RA-negative fraction. The rearrangement joins TRBV28 to TRBJ1-2; 7 nucleotides match TRBD1. CDR3 region: CASSLNRGGGYTF. In DNA form, the CDR3 reads TGTGCCAGCAGTTTAAACAGGGGTGGTGGCTACACCTTC.